This is a list of T cell receptor beta chains from one sample in a study of TIL therapy for anti-PD-1-resistant metastatic lung cancer. Sequencing used immunoSEQ multiplex PCR; TCRdb keeps in-frame clones, though not all of them. Of about 45,000 clones listed, 70% to 80% are singletons. Sequenced here: blood, sampled at baseline. Receptors originate from a man between 70 and 80 years old with non-small cell lung cancer. Both conserved end residues are part of each CDR3. D genes are given only for firm matches. The size of a clone is reported for some rows only, either as once, few or many, or as a class for expanded clones.

V gene,clone size,J gene,D gene,CDR3 protein,CDR3 DNA
TRBV14,-,TRBJ1-4,-,CASSQVGGTNEKLFF,TGTGCCAGCAGCCAAGTCGGCGGGACTAATGAAAAACTGTTTTTT
TRBV11-2,-,TRBJ2-7,TRBD2,CASSYGTTYEQYF,TGTGCCAGCAGCTACGGGACTACCTACGAGCAGTACTTC
TRBV19,-,TRBJ2-7,-,CASSPTPLGGVGSEQYF,TGTGCCAGTAGTCCCACGCCTCTTGGTGGCGTAGGGAGCGAGCAGTACTTC
TRBV7-6,-,TRBJ2-3,-,CASSLSPGVLSSTDTQYF,TGTGCCAGCAGCTTAAGTCCAGGGGTCCTCTCTAGCACAGATACGCAGTATTTT
TRBV7-3,-,TRBJ2-7,-,CASSSSSTLSYEQYF,TGTGCCAGCAGCTCTTCTTCTACCCTCTCCTACGAGCAGTACTTC
TRBV11-2,-,TRBJ2-1,TRBD2,CASTNSPLALAGDYNEQFF,TGTGCCAGCACTAATTCTCCCCTGGCCTTAGCGGGAGACTACAATGAGCAGTTCTTC
TRBV5-8,-,TRBJ2-7,-,CASSLMAGIYEQYF,TGTGCCAGCAGCTTGATGGCAGGGATTTACGAGCAGTACTTC
TRBV5-8,-,TRBJ1-5,-,CASSSDTQLNQPQHF,TGTGCCAGCAGCAGTGACACACAGCTAAATCAGCCCCAGCATTTT
TRBV4-2,-,TRBJ2-7,-,CASSQVSSSQAYEQYF,TGTGCCAGCAGCCAAGTTTCTAGCTCCCAGGCCTACGAGCAGTACTTC
TRBV6-5,-,TRBJ2-2,TRBD1,CASSYGDRVVGELFF,TGTGCCAGCAGTTACGGGGACAGGGTGGTCGGGGAGCTGTTTTTT
TRBV19,-,TRBJ1-5,-,CASSIRGATQPQHF,TGTGCCAGTAGTATACGGGGGGCAACTCAGCCCCAGCATTTT
TRBV19,-,TRBJ1-4,-,CASSGYGATNEKLFF,TGTGCCAGTAGTGGATACGGTGCAACTAATGAAAAACTGTTTTTT
TRBV7-2,-,TRBJ2-3,TRBD2,CASLGEPGRVTDTQYF,TGTGCCAGCCTGGGGGAGCCAGGGAGGGTCACAGATACGCAGTATTTT
TRBV7-9,few,TRBJ2-5,-,CASSKPGVGETQYF,TGTGCCAGCAGCAAACCGGGGGTCGGGGAGACCCAGTACTTC
TRBV5-5,-,TRBJ1-5,-,CASSDDGNNQPQHF,TGTGCCAGCAGCGATGACGGCAACAATCAGCCCCAGCATTTT
TRBV27,-,TRBJ2-5,TRBD1,CASSLGQGAETQYF,TGTGCCAGCAGTCTCGGACAGGGAGCAGAGACCCAGTACTTC
TRBV10-3,-,TRBJ2-7,TRBD2,CAISESTGLAGLYEQYF,TGTGCCATCAGTGAGTCGACGGGACTAGCGGGACTCTACGAGCAGTACTTC
TRBV11-2,-,TRBJ2-7,-,CASSLRAPYEQYF,TGTGCCAGCAGCTTAAGGGCCCCCTACGAGCAGTACTTC
TRBV5-6,-,TRBJ2-7,TRBD1,CASSLGQGIYEQYF,TGTGCCAGCAGCTTGGGACAGGGGATATACGAGCAGTACTTC
TRBV14,few,TRBJ2-3,TRBD2,CASSQALGLAFGTQYF,TGTGCCAGCAGCCAAGCCCTGGGACTAGCGTTCGGCACGCAGTATTTT
TRBV2,-,TRBJ1-3,-,CASKGTSGNTIYF,TGTGCCAGCAAAGGGACCTCTGGAAACACCATATATTTT
TRBV29-1,-,TRBJ2-1,TRBD2,CSVERGGRAGNEQFF,TGCAGCGTTGAACGGGGGGGGAGAGCGGGCAATGAGCAGTTCTTC
TRBV7-9,-,TRBJ2-5,-,CASSLAEEETQYF,TGTGCCAGCAGCTTAGCGGAAGAAGAGACCCAGTACTTC
TRBV27,-,TRBJ2-7,TRBD1,CASTPAGTGKKQYF,TGTGCCAGCACCCCCGCCGGGACAGGGAAGAAGCAGTACTTC
TRBV28,-,TRBJ2-7,-,CASSFDDLYEQYF,TGTGCCAGCAGTTTTGACGACCTCTACGAGCAGTACTTC
TRBV11-1,few,TRBJ2-2,-,CASRYGRNTGELFF,TGTGCCAGCAGATACGGGAGGAACACCGGGGAGCTGTTTTTT
TRBV6-4,-,TRBJ2-5,-,CASSSDRLETQYF,TGTGCCAGCAGCTCAGACAGGTTGGAGACCCAGTACTTC
TRBV6-5,once,TRBJ2-5,TRBD1,CASRTGTGVVETQYF,TGTGCCAGCAGGACCGGGACAGGGGTAGTCGAGACCCAGTACTTC
TRBV27,-,TRBJ2-5,TRBD2,CASSPIAGEETQYF,TGTGCCAGCAGTCCCATAGCGGGAGAAGAGACCCAGTACTTC
TRBV29-1,-,TRBJ2-3,-,CSVGGHYTDTQYF,TGCAGCGTTGGGGGACATTACACAGATACGCAGTATTTT
TRBV6-5,-,TRBJ2-7,-,CASSYGTSYEQYF,TGTGCCAGCAGTTACGGGACAAGCTACGAGCAGTACTTC
TRBV28,-,TRBJ1-1,-,CASSLQQTEAFF,TGTGCCAGCAGTTTACAGCAGACTGAAGCTTTCTTT
TRBV19,-,TRBJ2-6,TRBD1,CASSISPGGSGANVLTF,TGTGCCAGTAGTATCTCGCCAGGGGGTTCTGGGGCCAACGTCCTGACTTTC
TRBV6-6,once,TRBJ1-5,-,CASRTSGENQPQHF,TGTGCCAGCAGGACCTCAGGGGAAAATCAGCCCCAGCATTTT
TRBV7-2,-,TRBJ1-5,-,CASSSLRVGNQPQHF,TGTGCCAGCAGCTCTCTCAGGGTTGGCAATCAGCCCCAGCATTTT
TRBV7-8,-,TRBJ2-5,TRBD2,CASSFGLAGGWETQYF,TGTGCCAGCAGCTTTGGACTAGCGGGAGGTTGGGAGACCCAGTACTTC
TRBV4-2,-,TRBJ2-1,TRBD2,CASSPETSGRVNEQFF,TGTGCCAGCAGCCCCGAGACTAGCGGGAGGGTGAATGAGCAGTTCTTC
TRBV7-2,-,TRBJ1-2,-,CASSLAGSTYGYTF,TGTGCCAGCAGCTTAGCGGGCAGCACCTATGGCTACACCTTC
TRBV6-1,-,TRBJ1-1,-,CASSEPGSPGNTEAFF,TGTGCCAGCAGTGAACCAGGCAGCCCGGGGAACACTGAAGCTTTCTTT
TRBV29-1,few,TRBJ2-2,TRBD2,CSVVGRSPGELFF,TGCAGCGTTGTCGGGAGGAGCCCCGGGGAGCTGTTTTTT
TRBV6-1,-,TRBJ2-7,-,CASMLTAPYEQYF,TGTGCCAGCATGCTAACGGCTCCCTACGAGCAGTACTTC
TRBV4-3,-,TRBJ2-6,-,CASSQGPESGANVLTF,TGCGCCAGCAGCCAAGGACCAGAGTCTGGGGCCAACGTCCTGACTTTC
TRBV28,-,TRBJ2-7,-,CASRQPGRPGEQYF,TGTGCCAGCAGGCAACCGGGACGGCCGGGGGAGCAGTACTTC
TRBV7-2,-,TRBJ2-1,TRBD1,CASSSTGSRSLNNEQFF,TGTGCCAGCAGCTCGACAGGGTCCCGGAGCTTGAACAATGAGCAGTTCTTC
TRBV2,-,TRBJ2-2,TRBD1,CASRDRANTGELFF,TGTGCCAGCCGGGACAGGGCGAACACCGGGGAGCTGTTTTTT
TRBV11-2,-,TRBJ2-7,-,CASSFGGTNYEQYF,TGTGCCAGCAGCTTTGGTGGGACGAACTACGAGCAGTACTTC
TRBV5-6,-,TRBJ2-3,TRBD2,CASTPGGSMVDTQYF,TGTGCCAGCACCCCGGGGGGGAGTATGGTAGATACGCAGTATTTT
TRBV6-5,-,TRBJ1-2,-,CASKPGPSANYGYTF,TGTGCCAGCAAACCGGGACCGTCGGCTAACTATGGCTACACCTTC
TRBV5-1,-,TRBJ2-3,TRBD1,CASSIYRGQADTQYF,TGCGCCAGCAGCATATACAGGGGGCAGGCAGATACGCAGTATTTT
TRBV10-3,once,TRBJ1-4,-,CAISVGTGEKLFF,TGTGCCATCAGTGTGGGGACTGGTGAAAAACTGTTTTTT
TRBV25-1,-,TRBJ1-1,-,CASSDRANTEAFF,TGTGCCAGCAGTGATCGGGCGAACACTGAAGCTTTCTTT
TRBV15,few,TRBJ2-7,-,CATSKGGWDEQYF,TGTGCCACCAGCAAGGGGGGGTGGGACGAGCAGTACTTC
TRBV2,-,TRBJ1-2,-,CASSEAGYSGYTF,TGTGCCAGCAGTGAAGCAGGGTATAGTGGCTACACCTTC
TRBV9,-,TRBJ1-6,TRBD1,CASSLSDRASYNSPLHF,TGTGCCAGCAGCCTTTCGGACAGGGCTTCCTATAATTCACCCCTCCACTTT
TRBV27,-,TRBJ2-2,-,CASSTPRGRVDAGELFF,TGTGCCAGCAGTACACCCAGGGGGAGGGTGGACGCCGGGGAGCTGTTTTTT
TRBV2,once,TRBJ1-3,-,CASRGGNSGNTIYF,TGTGCCAGCAGGGGGGGTAATTCTGGAAACACCATATATTTT
TRBV5-5,few,TRBJ1-5,-,CASSNQEMGSNQPQHF,TGTGCCAGCAGTAATCAGGAAATGGGTAGCAATCAGCCCCAGCATTTT
TRBV2,-,TRBJ2-3,-,CASSESGTGSVADTQYF,TGTGCCAGCAGTGAATCGGGAACAGGGTCTGTGGCAGATACGCAGTATTTT
TRBV6-5,-,TRBJ2-2,TRBD2,CASSKTSGGTGELFF,TGTGCCAGCAGTAAGACTAGCGGGGGGACCGGGGAGCTGTTTTTT